This is a list of T cell receptor beta chains from one sample in a study of shared clonotypes between healthy human individuals. Here immunoSEQ multiplex PCR was the method, and the copy in TCRdb shows in-frame clones only, minus some. This repertoire shows some 1 million clones, around 76% found once; its top ten account for approximately 1.5%. Source material: memory CD4+ T cells sorted from blood. The receptors originated from a man younger than 35 in good health. Each CDR3 is given with its conserved first and last residue. Only some rows state a clone size, as once, few, many or a class for expanded clones.

v_gene: TRBV10-3; abundance: -; j_gene: TRBJ2-5; CDR3aa: CAIGAGMQETQYF
v_gene: TRBV5-8; abundance: -; j_gene: TRBJ2-4; CDR3aa: CASSLGLAGDPKLAKNIQYF
v_gene: TRBV2; abundance: -; j_gene: TRBJ1-1; CDR3aa: CASSPRTMITEAFF
v_gene: TRBV18; abundance: -; j_gene: TRBJ1-2; CDR3aa: CASSPSGTDYGYTF
v_gene: TRBV10-3; abundance: few; j_gene: TRBJ1-4; CDR3aa: CAISAGQGREKLFF
v_gene: TRBV4-3; abundance: -; j_gene: TRBJ2-1; CDR3aa: CASSQDGGLAGLGEQFF
v_gene: TRBV10-3; abundance: -; j_gene: TRBJ1-3; CDR3aa: CAISTTGGSGNTIYF
v_gene: TRBV7-2; abundance: once; j_gene: TRBJ2-7; CDR3aa: CASSWGQVGPYEQYF
v_gene: TRBV5-1; abundance: -; j_gene: TRBJ1-2; CDR3aa: CASSLDRNYGYTF
v_gene: TRBV11-2; abundance: -; j_gene: TRBJ1-2; CDR3aa: CASSAIQGNYGYTF
v_gene: TRBV27; abundance: -; j_gene: TRBJ2-2; CDR3aa: CASSFNGGVNTGELFF